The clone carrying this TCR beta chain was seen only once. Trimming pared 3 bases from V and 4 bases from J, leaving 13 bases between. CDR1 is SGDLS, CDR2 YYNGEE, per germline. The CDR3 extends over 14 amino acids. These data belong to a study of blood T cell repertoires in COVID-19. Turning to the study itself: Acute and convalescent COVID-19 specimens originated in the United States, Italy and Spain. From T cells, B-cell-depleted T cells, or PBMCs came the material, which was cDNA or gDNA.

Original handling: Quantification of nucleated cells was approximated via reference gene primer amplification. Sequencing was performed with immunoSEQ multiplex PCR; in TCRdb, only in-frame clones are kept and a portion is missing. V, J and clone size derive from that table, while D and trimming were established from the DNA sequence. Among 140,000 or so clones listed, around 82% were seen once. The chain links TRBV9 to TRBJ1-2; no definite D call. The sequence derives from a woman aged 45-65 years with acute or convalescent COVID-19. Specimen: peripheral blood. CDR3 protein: CASSEARSSYGYTF. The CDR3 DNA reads TGTGCCAGCAGCGAAGCTCGATCCTCCTATGGCTACACCTTC.